The entry below describes one TCR beta chain. Its cognate antigen is unknown. This sample is drawn from a study of Tregs in tolerant kidney transplant recipients. Recipients received nonmyeloablative bone marrow transplants from related graft donors, with transient mixed chimerism. Germline V lookup: CDR1 SGDLS, CDR2 YYNGEE. CDR3 length: 15 amino acids. V was cut by 1 base and J by 0 bases, with 8 bases left in between. Study-level findings and limits: Activated donor B cell expansion appeared to reveal the most relevant donor-specific TCRbeta repertoire.

Assay: immunoSEQ multiplex PCR; the TCRdb copy retains only in-frame clones and omits some. The sample includes about 100,000 clones, over 85% of them seen just once. This TCR came from a human patient who received a combined kidney and bone marrow transplant. Some T cells may be the graft donor's. This specimen consisted of CD4+ T cells from blood (PBMCs), obtained 12 months after the transplant. The V gene is TRBV9, the J gene TRBJ2-1; maybe TRBD2 (5 bases). The CDR3 DNA is TGTGCCAGCAGCGTAAGGGAGAGCTCCTACAATGAGCAGTTCTTC. Amino acids: CASSVRESSYNEQFF.